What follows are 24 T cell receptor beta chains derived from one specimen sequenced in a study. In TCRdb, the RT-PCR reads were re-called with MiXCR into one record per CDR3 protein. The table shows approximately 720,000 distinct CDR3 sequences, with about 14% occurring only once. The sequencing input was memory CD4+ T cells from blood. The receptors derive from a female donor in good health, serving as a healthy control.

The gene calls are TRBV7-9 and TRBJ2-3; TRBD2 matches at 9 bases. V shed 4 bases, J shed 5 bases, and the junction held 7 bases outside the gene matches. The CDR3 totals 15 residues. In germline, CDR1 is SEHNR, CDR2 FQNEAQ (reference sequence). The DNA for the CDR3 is TGTGCCAGCAGCTCCTTAGCGGGAGTGGGAGATACGCAGTATTTT. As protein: CASSSLAGVGDTQYF.

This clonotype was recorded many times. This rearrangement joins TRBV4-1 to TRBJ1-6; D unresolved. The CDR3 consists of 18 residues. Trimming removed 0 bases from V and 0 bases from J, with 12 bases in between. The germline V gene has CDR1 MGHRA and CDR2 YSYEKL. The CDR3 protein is CASSQEAAGSSYNSPLHF. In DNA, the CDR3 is TGCGCCAGCAGCCAAGAAGCGGCGGGAAGCTCCTATAATTCACCCCTCCACTTT.

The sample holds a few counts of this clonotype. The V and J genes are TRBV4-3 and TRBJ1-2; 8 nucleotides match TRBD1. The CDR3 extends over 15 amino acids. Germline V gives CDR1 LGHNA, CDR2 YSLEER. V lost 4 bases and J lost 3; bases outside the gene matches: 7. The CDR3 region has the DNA TGCGCCAGCAGCCGGGATGGACAGGGAGACTATGGCTACACCTTC. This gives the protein CASSRDGQGDYGYTF.

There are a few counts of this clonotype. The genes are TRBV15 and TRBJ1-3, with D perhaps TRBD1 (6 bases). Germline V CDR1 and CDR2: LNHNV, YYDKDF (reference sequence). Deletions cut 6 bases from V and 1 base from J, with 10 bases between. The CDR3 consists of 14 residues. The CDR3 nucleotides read TGTGCCACCAGTGGGGGCATATCTGGAAACACCATATATTTT. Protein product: CATSGGISGNTIYF. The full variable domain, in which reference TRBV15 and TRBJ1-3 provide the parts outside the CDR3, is DAMVIQNPRYQVTQFGKPVTLSCSQTLNHNVMYWYQQKSSQAPKLLFHYYDKDFNNEADTPDNFQSRRPNTSFCFLDIRSPGLGDTAMYLCATSGGISGNTIYFGEGSWLTVV.

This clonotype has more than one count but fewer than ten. CDR3 DNA: TGTGCCAGCAGCCAAGCGGGCGTGGGCAATGAGCAGTTCTTC. Amino acids: CASSQAGVGNEQFF. This chain connects TRBV3-1 to TRBJ2-1; D unclear. The V gene's germline CDR1 is LGHDT and CDR2 YNNKEL (reference sequence). Between the trimmed V and J ends, which lost 1 base and 6 bases, there was a span of 10 bases. The CDR3 has 14 amino acids.

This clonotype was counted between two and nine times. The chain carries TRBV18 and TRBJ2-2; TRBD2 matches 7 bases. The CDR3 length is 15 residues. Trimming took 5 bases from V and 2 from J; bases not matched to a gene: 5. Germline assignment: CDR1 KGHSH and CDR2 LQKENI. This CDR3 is CASSRDYLNTGELFF. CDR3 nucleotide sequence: TGTGCCAGCTCAAGGGACTACCTAAACACCGGGGAGCTGTTTTTT.

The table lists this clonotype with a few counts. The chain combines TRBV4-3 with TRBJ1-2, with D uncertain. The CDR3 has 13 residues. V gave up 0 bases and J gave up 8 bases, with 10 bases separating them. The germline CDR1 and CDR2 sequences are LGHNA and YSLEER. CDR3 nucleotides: TGCGCCAGCAGCCAAGATCTTGACTTCGGCTACACCTTC. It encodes CASSQDLDFGYTF.

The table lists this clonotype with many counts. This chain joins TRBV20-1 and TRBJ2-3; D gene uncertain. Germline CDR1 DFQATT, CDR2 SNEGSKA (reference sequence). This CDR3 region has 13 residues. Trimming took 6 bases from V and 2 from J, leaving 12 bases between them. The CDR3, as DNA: TGCAGTGCCTCAGACCTGATCACAGATACGCAGTATTTT. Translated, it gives CSASDLITDTQYF.

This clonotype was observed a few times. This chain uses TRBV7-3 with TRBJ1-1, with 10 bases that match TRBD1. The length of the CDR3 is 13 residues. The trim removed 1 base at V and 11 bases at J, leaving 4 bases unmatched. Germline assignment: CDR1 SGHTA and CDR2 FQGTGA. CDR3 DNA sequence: TGTGCCAGCAGCTTAATTGGGACAGGGGAGGCTTTCTTT. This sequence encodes CASSLIGTGEAFF.

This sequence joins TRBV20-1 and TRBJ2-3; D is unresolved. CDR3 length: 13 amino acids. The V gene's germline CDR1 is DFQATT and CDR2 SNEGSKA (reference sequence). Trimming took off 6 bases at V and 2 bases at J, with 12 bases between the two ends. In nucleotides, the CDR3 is TGCAGTGCCCTGCCCAGTACCACAGATACGCAGTATTTT. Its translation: CSALPSTTDTQYF.

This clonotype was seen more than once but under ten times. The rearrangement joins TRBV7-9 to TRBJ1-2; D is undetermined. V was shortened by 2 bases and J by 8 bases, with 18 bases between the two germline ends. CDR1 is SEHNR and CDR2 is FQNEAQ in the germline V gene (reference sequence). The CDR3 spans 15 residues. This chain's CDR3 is CASSLLTSPLFGYTF. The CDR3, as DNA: TGTGCCAGCAGCTTACTGACATCTCCCCTCTTCGGCTACACCTTC.

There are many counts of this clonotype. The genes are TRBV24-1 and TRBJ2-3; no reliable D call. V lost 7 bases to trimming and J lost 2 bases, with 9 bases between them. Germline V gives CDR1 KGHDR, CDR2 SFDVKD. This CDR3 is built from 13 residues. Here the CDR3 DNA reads TGTGCCACCAGATCGACTGTCACAGATACGCAGTATTTT. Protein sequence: CATRSTVTDTQYF.

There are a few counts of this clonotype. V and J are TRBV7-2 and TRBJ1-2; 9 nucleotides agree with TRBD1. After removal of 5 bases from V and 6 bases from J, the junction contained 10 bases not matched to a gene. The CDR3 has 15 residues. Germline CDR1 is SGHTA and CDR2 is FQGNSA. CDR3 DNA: TGTGCCAGCAGCCTACGGGGGACAGGGAGAGATGGCTACACCTTC. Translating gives CASSLRGTGRDGYTF.

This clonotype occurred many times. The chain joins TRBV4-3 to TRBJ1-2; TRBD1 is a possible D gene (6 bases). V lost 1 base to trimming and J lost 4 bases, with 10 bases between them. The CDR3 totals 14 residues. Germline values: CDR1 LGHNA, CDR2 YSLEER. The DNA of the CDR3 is TGCGCCAGCAGCCAAGGGGGGCTGGCCTATGGCTACACCTTC. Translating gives CASSQGGLAYGYTF.

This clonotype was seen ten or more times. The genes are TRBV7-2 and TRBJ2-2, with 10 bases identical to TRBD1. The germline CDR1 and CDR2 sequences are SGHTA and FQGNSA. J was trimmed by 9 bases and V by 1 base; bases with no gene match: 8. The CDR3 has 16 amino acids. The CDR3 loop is CASSLGGTGEGWELFF. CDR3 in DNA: TGTGCCAGCAGCTTAGGCGGGACAGGGGAAGGTTGGGAGCTGTTTTTT.

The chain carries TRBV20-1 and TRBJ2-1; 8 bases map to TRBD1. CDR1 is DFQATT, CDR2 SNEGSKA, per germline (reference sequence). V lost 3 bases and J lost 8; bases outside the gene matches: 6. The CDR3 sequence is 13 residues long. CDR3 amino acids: CSASRTGLDEQFF. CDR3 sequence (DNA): TGCAGTGCTAGCCGGACAGGGTTGGATGAGCAGTTCTTC.

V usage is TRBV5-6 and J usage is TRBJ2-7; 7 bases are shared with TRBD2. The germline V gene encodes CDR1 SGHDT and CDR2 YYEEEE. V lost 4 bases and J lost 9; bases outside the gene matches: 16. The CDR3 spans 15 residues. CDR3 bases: TGTGCCAGCAGCCCCACGGGGGGAAGGACTTTGGGGCAGTACTTC. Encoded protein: CASSPTGGRTLGQYF.

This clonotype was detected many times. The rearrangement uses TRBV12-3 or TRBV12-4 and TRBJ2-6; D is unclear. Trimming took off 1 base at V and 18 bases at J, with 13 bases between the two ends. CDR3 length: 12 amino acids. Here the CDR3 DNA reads TGTGCCAGCAGTTTAGACCAGGTCCGATCGACTTTC. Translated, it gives CASSLDQVRSTF.

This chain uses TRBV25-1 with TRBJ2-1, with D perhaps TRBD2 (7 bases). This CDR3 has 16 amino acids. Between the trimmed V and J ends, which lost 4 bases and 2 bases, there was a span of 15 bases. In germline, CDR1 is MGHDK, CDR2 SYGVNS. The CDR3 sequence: CASSGLGGVAYNEQFF. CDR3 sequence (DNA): TGTGCCAGCAGTGGGTTAGGGGGGGTGGCCTACAATGAGCAGTTCTTC.

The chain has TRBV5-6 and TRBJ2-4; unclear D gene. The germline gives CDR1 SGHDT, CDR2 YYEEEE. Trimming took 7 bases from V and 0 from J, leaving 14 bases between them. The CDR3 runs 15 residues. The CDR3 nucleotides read TGTGCCAGCGGCGATATTAGCCTAGCCAAAAACATTCAGTACTTC. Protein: CASGDISLAKNIQYF.

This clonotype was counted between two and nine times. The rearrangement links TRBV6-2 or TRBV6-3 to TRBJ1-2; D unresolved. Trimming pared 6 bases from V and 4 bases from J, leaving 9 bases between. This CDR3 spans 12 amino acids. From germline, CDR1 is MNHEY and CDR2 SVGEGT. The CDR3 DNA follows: TGTGCCAGCAGCCGGTCCCTCTATGGCTACACCTTC. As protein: CASSRSLYGYTF.

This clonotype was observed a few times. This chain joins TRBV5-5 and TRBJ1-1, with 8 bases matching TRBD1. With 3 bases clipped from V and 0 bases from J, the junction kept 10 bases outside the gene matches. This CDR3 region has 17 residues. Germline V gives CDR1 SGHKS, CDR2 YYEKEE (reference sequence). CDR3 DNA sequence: TGTGCCAGCAGCTCAATTCCCGGGACAGGTGTGAACACTGAAGCTTTCTTT. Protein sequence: CASSSIPGTGVNTEAFF.

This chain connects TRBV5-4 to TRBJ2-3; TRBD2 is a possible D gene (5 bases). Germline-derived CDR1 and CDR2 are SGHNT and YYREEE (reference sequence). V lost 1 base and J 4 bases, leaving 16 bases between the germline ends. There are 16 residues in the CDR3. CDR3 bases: TGTGCCAGCAGCTTGCAAAGTGGGAGAGGAGCAGATACGCAGTATTTT. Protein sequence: CASSLQSGRGADTQYF.

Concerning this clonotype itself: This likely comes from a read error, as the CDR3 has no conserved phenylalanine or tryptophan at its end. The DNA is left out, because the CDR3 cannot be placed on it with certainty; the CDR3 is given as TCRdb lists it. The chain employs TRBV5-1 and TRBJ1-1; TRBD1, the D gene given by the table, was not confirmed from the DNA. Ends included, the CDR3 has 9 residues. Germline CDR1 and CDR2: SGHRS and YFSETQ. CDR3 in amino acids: CASRPAEGV.